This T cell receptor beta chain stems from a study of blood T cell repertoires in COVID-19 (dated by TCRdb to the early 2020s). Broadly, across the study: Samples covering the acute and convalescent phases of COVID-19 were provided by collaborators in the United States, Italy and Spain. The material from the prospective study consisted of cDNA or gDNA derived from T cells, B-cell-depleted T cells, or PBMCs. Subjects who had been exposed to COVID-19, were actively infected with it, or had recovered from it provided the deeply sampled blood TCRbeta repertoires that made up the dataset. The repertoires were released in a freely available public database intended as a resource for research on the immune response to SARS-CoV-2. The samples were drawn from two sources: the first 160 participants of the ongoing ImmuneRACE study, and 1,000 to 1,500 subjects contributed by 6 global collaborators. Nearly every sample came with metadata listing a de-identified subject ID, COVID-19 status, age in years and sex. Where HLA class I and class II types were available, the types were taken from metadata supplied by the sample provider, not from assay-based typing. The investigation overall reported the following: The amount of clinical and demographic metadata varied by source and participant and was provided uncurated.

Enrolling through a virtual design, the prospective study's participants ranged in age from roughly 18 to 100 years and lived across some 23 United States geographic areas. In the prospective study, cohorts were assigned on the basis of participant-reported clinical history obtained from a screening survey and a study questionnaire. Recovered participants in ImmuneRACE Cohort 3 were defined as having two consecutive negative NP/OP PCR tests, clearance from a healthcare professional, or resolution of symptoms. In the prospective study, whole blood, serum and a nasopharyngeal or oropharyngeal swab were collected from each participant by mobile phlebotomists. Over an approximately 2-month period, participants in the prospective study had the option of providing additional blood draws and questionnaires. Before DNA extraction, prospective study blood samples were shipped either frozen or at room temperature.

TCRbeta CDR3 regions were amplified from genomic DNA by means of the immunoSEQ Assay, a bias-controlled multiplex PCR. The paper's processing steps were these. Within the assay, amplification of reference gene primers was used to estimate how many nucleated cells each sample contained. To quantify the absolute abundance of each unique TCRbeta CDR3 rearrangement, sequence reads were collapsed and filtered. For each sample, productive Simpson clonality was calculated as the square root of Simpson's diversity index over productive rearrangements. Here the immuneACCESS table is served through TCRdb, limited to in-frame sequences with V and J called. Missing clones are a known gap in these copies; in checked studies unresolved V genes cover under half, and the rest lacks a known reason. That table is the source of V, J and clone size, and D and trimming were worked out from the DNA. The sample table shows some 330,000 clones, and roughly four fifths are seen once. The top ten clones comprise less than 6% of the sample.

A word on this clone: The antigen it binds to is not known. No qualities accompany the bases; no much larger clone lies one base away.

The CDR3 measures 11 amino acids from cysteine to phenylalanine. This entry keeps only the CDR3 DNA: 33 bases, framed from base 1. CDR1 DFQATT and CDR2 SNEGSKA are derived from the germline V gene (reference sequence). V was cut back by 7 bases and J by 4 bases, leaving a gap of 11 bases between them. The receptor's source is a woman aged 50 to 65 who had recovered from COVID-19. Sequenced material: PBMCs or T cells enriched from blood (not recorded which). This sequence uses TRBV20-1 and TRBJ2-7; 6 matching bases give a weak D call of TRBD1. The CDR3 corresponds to CSVPQGYEQYF. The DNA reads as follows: TGCAGTGTTCCCCAGGGGTACGAGCAGTACTTC.